The T cell receptor (beta chain) described here comes from a study of post-analysis software for immune sequencing data. Worth noting for this clonotype: The antigen is unknown.

The TCR beta cDNA libraries contained unique molecular identifiers. TCRdb re-derived calls from the PCR reads in MiXCR, one entry per CDR3 protein. The profile shows hundreds of thousands of distinct CDR3 sequences, approximately 37% of them singletons. Per germline, CDR1 LGHDT and CDR2 YNNKEL (reference sequence). V gave up 4 bases and J gave up 9 bases; unmatched junction bases: 11. The CDR3 totals 15 residues. General study findings and limits: The five TRBV segments detected at higher frequency in patients than in controls included TRBV5-6, TRBV5-1 and TRBV20-1.

The TCR sequence derives from a girl aged 2-10 years with multiple sclerosis. This chain uses TRBV3-1 with TRBJ2-5, with 10 positions matching TRBD2. The sequencing input was blood. CDR3: CASSLSGGEKRPQYF. The CDR3 DNA reads as TGTGCCAGCAGCCTAAGCGGGGGGGAGAAGAGACCCCAGTACTTC.